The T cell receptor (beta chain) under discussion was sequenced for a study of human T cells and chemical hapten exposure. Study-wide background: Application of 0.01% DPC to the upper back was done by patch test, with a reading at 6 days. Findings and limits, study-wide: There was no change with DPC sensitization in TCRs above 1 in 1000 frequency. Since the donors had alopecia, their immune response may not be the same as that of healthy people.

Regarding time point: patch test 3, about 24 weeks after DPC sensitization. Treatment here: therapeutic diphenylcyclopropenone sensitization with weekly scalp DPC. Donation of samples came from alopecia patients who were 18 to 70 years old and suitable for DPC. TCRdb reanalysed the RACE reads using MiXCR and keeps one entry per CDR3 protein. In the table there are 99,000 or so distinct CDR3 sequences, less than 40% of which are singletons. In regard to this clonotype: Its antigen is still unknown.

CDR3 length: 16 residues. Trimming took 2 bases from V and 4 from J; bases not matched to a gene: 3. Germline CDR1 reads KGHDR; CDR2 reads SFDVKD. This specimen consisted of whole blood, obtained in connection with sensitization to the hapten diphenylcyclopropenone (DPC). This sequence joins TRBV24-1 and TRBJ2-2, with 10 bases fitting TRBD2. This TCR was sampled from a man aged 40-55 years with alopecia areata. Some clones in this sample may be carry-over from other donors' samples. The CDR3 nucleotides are TGTGCCACCAGTGATTCGGGACTAGCGCGCACCGGGGAGCTGTTTTTT. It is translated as CATSDSGLARTGELFF.